This TCR beta chain was profiled in a study of blood T cell repertoires in COVID-19. Study information: PBMCs, B-cell-depleted T cells, or T cells were the source of the cDNA or gDNA that made up the material.

Only in-frame clones appear in the TCRdb table, and some are missing; sequencing was by immunoSEQ multiplex PCR. The repertoire holds some 210,000 clones, with 65% to 85% as singletons. With 3 bases clipped from V and 4 bases from J, the junction kept 9 bases outside the gene matches. The CDR3 spans 16 residues. In germline, CDR1 is SGHRS, CDR2 YFSETQ. The sequenced sample consisted of peripheral blood. The chain recombines TRBV5-1 with TRBJ2-1; 8 bases map to TRBD1. The sequence was obtained from a man aged 50 or older with active or convalescent COVID-19. CDR3 bases: TGCGCCAGCAGCTATGGACAGGGCTTACGGTACAATGAGCAGTTCTTC. It translates to CASSYGQGLRYNEQFF.